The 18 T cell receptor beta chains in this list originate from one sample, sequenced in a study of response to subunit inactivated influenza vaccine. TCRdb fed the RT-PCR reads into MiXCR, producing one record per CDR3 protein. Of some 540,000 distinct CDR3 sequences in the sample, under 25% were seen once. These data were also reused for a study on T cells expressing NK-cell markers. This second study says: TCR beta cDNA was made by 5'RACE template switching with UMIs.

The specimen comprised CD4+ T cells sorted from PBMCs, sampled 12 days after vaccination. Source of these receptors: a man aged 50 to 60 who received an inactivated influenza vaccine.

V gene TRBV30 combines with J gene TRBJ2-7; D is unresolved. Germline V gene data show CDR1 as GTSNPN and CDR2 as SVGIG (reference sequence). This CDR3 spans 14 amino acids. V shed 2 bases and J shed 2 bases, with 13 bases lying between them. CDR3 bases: TGTGCCTGGAGTAGAAGGCACTCTACCTACGAGCAGTACTTC. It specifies CAWSRRHSTYEQYF.

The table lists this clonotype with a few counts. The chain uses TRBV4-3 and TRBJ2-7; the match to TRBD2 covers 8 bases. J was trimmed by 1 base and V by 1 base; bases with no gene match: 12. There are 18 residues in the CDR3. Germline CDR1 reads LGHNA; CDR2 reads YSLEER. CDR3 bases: TGCGCCAGCAGCCAAGGCCGGGTCGAGCGGGAGTTATCCTACGAGCAGTACTTC. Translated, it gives CASSQGRVERELSYEQYF.

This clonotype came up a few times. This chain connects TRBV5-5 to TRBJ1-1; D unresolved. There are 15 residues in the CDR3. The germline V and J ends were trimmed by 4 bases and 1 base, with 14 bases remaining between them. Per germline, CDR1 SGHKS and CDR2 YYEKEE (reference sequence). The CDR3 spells CASSPGRRENTEAFF. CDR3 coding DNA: TGTGCCAGCAGCCCCGGACGGAGAGAGAACACTGAAGCTTTCTTT.

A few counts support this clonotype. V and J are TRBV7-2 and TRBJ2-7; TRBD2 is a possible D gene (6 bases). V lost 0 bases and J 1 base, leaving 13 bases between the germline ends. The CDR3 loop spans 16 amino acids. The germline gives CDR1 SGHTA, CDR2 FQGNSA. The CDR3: CASSLARASESYEQYF. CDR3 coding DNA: TGTGCCAGCAGCTTAGCGCGGGCTAGCGAGTCCTACGAGCAGTACTTC.

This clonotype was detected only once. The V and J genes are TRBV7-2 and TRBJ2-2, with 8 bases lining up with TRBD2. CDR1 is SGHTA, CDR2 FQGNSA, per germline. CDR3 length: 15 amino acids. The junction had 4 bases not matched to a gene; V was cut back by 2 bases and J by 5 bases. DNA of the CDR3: TGTGCCAGCAGCTTAACCCTAGCGGGTACCGGGGAGCTGTTTTTT. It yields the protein CASSLTLAGTGELFF.

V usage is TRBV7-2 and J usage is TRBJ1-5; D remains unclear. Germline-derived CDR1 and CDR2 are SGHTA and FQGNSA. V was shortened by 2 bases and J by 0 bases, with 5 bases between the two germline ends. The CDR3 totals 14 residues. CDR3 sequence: CASSLQDSNQPQHF. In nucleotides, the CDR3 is TGTGCCAGCAGCTTACAGGATAGCAATCAGCCCCAGCATTTT. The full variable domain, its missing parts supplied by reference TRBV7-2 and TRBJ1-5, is GAGVSQSPSNKVTEKGKDVELRCDPISGHTALYWYRQSLGQGLEFLIYFQGNSAPDKSGLPSDRFSAERTGGSVSTLTIQRTQQEDSAVYLCASSLQDSNQPQHFGDGTRLSIL.

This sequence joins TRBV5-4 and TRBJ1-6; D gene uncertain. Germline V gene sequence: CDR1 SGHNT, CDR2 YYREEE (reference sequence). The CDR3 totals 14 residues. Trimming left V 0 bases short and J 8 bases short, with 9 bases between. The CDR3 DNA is TGTGCCAGCAGCTTGGGCCCCGCCGATTCACCCCTCCACTTT. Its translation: CASSLGPADSPLHF.

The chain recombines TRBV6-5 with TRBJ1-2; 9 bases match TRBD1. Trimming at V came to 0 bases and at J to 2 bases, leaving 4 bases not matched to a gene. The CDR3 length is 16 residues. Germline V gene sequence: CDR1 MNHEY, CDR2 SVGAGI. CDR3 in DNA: TGTGCCAGCAGTTACTCAATAGGGACAGGGAACTATGGCTACACCTTC. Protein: CASSYSIGTGNYGYTF.

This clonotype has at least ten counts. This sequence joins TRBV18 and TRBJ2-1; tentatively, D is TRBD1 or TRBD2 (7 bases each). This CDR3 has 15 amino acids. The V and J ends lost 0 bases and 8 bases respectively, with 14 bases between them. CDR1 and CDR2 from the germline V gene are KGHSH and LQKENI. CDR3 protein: CASSPPMAGGDEQFF. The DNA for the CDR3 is TGTGCCAGCTCACCACCGATGGCAGGGGGGGATGAGCAGTTCTTC.

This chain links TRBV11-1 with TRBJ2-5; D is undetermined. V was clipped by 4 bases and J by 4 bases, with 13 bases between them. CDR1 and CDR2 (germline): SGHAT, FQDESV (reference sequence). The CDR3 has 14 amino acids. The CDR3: CASSSPRWPETQYF. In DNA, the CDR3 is TGTGCCAGCAGCTCCCCCAGGTGGCCAGAGACCCAGTACTTC.

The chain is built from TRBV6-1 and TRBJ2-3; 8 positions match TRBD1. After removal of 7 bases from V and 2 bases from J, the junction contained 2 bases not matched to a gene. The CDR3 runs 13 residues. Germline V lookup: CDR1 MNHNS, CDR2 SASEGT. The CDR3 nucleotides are TGTGCCAGCACGACAGGGGCCACAGATACGCAGTATTTT. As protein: CASTTGATDTQYF.

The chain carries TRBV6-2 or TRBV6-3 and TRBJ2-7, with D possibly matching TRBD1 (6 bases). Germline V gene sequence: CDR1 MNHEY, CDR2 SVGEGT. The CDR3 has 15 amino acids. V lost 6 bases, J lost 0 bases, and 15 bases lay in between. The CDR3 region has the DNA TGTGCCAGCAGATTACCGGGACATTCCTCCTACGAGCAGTACTTC. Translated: CASRLPGHSSYEQYF.

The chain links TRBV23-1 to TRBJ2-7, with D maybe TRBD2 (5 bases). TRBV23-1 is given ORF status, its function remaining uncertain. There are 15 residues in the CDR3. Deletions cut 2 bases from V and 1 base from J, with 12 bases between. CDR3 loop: CASSQKSGGSYEQYF. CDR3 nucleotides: TGCGCCAGCAGTCAAAAGTCAGGCGGGTCCTACGAGCAGTACTTC.

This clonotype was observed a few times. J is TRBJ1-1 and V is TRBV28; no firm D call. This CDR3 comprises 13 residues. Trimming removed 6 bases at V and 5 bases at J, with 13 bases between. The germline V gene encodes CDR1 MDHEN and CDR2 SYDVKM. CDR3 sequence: CASSLLGRTEAFF. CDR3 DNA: TGTGCCAGCAGCTTACTCGGGCGGACTGAAGCTTTCTTT.

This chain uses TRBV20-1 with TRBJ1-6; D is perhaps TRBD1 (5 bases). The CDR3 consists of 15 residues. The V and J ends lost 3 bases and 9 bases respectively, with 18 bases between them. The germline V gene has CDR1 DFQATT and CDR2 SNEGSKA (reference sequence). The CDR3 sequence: CSASIPGRVSSPLHF. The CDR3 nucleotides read TGCAGTGCTAGTATTCCAGGGAGGGTTTCTTCACCCCTCCACTTT.

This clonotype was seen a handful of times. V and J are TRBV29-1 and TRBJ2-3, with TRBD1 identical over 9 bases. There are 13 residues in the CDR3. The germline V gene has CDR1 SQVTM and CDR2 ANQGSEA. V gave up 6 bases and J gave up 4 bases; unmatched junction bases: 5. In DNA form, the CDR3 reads TGCAGCGTACAGGGGGCTAGCGCAGATACGCAGTATTTT. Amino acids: CSVQGASADTQYF.

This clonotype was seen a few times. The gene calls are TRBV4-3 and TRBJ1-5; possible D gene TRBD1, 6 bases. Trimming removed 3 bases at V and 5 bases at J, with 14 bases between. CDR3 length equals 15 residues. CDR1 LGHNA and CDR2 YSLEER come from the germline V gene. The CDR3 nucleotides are TGCGCCAGCAGCCAGGATTCCAGGGGAGATCAGCCCCAGCATTTT. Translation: CASSQDSRGDQPQHF.

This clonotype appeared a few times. The chain's CDR3 is CASSKRDRGPYEQYF. The CDR3 DNA sequence: TGTGCCAGTAGTAAGCGGGACAGGGGGCCCTACGAGCAGTACTTC. V and J are TRBV19 and TRBJ2-7, with 12 bases matching TRBD1. V shed 4 bases and J 2 bases; nucleotides not matched to a gene: 3. Germline lookup yields CDR1 LNHDA and CDR2 SQIVND (reference sequence). The CDR3 extends over 15 amino acids.